The clone carrying this TCR beta chain is labeled large. The target antigen is unknown. This entry belongs to a study of circulating CD8 cells and anti-PD-1 response in melanoma. Overall study: Patients received intravenous nivolumab, 3 mg/kg, every 2 weeks. Non-responders showed stable or progressive disease; responders showed complete or partial response. Findings of the study overall: PD-1 and DPOS subsets showed similar, higher clonality than DNEG.

Germline CDR1 SNHLY, CDR2 FYNNEI. V shed 6 bases and J 3 bases; nucleotides not matched to a gene: 11. This CDR3 contains 16 residues. From live CD3+CD8+TCRalphabeta+ cells, four PD-1 and/or TIGIT subsets were sorted. The QIAseq Immune Repertoire TCR panel built the libraries from roughly 16 ng of total RNA. MiXCR was run by TCRdb on the reads, yielding one entry per CDR3 protein. The profile shows under 500 distinct CDR3 sequences, around 8.3% of them singletons. This receptor was identified in a human donor with melanoma. This chain uses TRBV2 with TRBJ2-7, with TRBD1 matching 10 bases. The specimen was CD8+ T cells from PBMCs, collected at baseline or after one month of anti-PD-1 therapy (not recorded which). CDR3 residues: CASSPGTGVSVYEQYF. Here the CDR3 DNA reads TGTGCCAGCAGCCCCGGGACAGGGGTCTCAGTCTACGAGCAGTACTTC.